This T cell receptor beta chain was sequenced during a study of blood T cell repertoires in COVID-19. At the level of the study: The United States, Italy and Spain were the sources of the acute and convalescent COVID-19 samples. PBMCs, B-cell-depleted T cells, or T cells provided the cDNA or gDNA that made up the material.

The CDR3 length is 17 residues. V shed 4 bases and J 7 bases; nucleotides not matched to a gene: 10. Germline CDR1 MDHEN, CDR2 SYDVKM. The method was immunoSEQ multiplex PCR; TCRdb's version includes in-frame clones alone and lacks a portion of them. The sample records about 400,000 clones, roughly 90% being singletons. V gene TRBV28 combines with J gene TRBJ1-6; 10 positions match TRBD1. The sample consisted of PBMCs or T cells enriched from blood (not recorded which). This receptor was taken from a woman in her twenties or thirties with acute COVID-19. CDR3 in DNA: TGTGCCAGCAGTTCCCCATACCGGGACAGGGGAAATTCACCCCTCCACTTT. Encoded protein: CASSSPYRDRGNSPLHF.